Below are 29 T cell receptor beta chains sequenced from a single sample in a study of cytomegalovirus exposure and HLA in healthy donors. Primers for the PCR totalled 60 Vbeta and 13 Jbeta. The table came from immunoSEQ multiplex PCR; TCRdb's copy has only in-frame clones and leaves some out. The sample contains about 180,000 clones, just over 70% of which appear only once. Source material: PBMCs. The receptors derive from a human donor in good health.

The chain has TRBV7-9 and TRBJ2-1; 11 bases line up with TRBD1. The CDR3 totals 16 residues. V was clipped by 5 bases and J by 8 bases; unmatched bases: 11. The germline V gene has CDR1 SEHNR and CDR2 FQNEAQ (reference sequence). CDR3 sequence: CASSPRGQGAWDEQFF. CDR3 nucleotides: TGTGCCAGCAGCCCCCGTGGACAGGGGGCTTGGGATGAGCAGTTCTTC.

DNA of the CDR3: TGTGCCAGCAGCTTGGCGGGGGGGCCGAGCACCGGGGAGCTGTTTTTT. It is translated as CASSLAGGPSTGELFF. The rearrangement joins TRBV5-6 to TRBJ2-2, with 8 bases matching TRBD2. Losses at the gene ends were 0 bases for V and 4 bases for J; bases not matched to a gene: 5. Germline V gene sequence: CDR1 SGHDT, CDR2 YYEEEE. This CDR3 has 16 amino acids.

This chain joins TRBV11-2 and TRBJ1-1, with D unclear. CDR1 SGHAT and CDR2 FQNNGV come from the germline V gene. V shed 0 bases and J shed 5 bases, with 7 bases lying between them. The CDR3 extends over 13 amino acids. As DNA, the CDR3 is TGTGCCAGCAGCTTAGATGCGGGGACTGAAGCTTTCTTT. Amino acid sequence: CASSLDAGTEAFF.

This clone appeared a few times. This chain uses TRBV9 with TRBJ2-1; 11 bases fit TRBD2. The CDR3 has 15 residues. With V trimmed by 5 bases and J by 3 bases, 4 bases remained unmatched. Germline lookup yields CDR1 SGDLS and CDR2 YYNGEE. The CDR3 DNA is TGTGCCAGCAGTACTAGCGGGGGTCTCTACAATGAGCAGTTCTTC. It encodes CASSTSGGLYNEQFF.

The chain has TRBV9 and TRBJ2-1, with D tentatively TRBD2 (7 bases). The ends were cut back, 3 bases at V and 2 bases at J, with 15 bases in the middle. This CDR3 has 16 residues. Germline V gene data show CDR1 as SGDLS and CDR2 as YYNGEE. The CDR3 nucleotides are TGTGCCAGCAGCGAGGGTGGGGGGGCTACCTACAATGAGCAGTTCTTC. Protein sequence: CASSEGGGATYNEQFF.

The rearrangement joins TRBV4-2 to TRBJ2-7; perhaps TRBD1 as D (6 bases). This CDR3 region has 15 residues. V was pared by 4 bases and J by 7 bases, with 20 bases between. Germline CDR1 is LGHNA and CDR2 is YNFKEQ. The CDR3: CASSPPGGGFGEQYF. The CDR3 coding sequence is TGTGCCAGCAGCCCACCTGGGGGCGGTTTTGGAGAGCAGTACTTC.

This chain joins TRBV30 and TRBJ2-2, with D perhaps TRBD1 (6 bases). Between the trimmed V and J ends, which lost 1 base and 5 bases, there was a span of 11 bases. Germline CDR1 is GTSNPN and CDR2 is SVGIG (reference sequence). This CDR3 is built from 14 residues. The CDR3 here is CAWSGRQETGELFF. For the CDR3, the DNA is TGTGCCTGGAGTGGACGACAGGAGACCGGGGAGCTGTTTTTT.

This CDR3 is CASSSTRDRVGQPQHF. CDR3 nucleotide sequence: TGTGCCAGCAGCTCGACCCGGGACAGGGTTGGCCAGCCCCAGCATTTT. The gene calls are TRBV7-9 and TRBJ1-5; TRBD1 matches at 9 bases. The CDR3 sequence is 16 residues long. With 4 bases clipped from V and 7 bases from J, the junction kept 11 bases outside the gene matches. Germline-derived CDR1 and CDR2 are SEHNR and FQNEAQ (reference sequence).

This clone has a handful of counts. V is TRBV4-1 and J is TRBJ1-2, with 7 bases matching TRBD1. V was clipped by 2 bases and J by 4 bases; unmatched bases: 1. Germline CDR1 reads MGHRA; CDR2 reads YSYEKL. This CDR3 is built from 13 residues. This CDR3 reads CASSQPGGYGYTF. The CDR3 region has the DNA TGCGCCAGCAGCCAACCAGGGGGCTATGGCTACACCTTC.

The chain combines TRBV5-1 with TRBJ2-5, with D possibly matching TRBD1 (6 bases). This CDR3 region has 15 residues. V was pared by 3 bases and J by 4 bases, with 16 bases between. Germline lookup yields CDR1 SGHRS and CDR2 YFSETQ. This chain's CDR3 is CASSSIQGGGETQYF. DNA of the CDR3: TGCGCCAGCAGCTCCATACAGGGTGGAGGAGAGACCCAGTACTTC. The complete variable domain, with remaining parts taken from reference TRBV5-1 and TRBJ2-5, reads KAGVTQTPRYLIKTRGQQVTLSCSPISGHRSVSWYQQTPGQGLQFLFEYFSETQRNKGNFPGRFSGRQFSNSRSEMNVSTLELGDSALYLCASSSIQGGGETQYFGPGTRLLVL.

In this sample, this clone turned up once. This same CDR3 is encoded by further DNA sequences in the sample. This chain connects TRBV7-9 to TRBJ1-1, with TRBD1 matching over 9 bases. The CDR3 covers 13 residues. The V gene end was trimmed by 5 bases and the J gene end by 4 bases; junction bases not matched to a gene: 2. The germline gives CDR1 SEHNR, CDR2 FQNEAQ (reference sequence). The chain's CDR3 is CASSLTGGTEAFF. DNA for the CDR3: TGTGCCAGCAGCCTGACAGGGGGCACTGAAGCTTTCTTT.

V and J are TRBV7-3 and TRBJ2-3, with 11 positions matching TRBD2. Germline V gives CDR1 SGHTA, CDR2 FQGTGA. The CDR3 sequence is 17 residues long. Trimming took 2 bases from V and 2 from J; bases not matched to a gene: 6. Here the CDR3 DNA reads TGTGCCAGCAGCTTATCCCCTAGCGGGGGGACCACAGATACGCAGTATTTT. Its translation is CASSLSPSGGTTDTQYF.

Here the CDR3 DNA reads TGTGCCAGCAGCCCTGCCCAGGGGGGTAATGAAAAACTGTTTTTT. Protein sequence: CASSPAQGGNEKLFF. The V and J genes are TRBV5-8 and TRBJ1-4; 7 bases match TRBD1. Germline trimming cut 4 bases from V and 4 bases from J; bases unmatched to any gene: 7. Germline CDR1 SGHTS, CDR2 YDEGEE. CDR3 length: 15 amino acids. The full variable domain, completed using reference TRBV5-8 and TRBJ1-4, is EAGVTQSPTHLIKTRGQQATLRCSPISGHTSVYWYQQALGLGLQFLLWYDEGEERNRGNFPPRFSGRQFPNYSSELNVNALELEDSALYLCASSPAQGGNEKLFFGSGTQLSVL.

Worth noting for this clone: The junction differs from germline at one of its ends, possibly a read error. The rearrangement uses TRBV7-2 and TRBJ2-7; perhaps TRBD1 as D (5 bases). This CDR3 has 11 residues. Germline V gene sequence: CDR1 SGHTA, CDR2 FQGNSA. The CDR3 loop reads CASSLGGSLGF. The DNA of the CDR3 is TGTGCCAGCAGCTTAGGGGGCAGCCTGGGTTTC. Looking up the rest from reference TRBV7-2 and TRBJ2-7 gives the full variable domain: GAGVSQSPSNKVTEKGKDVELRCDPISGHTALYWYRQSLGQGLEFLIYFQGNSAPDKSGLPSDRFSAERTGGSVSTLTIQRTQQEDSAVYLCASSLGGSLGFGPGTRLTVT.

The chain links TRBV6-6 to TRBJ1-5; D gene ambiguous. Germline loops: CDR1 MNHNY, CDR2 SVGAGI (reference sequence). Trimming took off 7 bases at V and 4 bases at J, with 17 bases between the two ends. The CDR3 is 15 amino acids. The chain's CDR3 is CASTTWGGPNQPQHF. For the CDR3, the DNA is TGTGCCAGCACCACTTGGGGAGGTCCTAATCAGCCCCAGCATTTT.

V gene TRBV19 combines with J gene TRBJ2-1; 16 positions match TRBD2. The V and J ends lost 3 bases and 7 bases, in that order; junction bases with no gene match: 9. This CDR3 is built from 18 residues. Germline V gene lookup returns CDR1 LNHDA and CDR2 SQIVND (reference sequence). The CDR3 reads CASSIHPGLAGGLNEQFF. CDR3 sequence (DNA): TGTGCCAGTAGTATCCACCCGGGACTAGCGGGGGGGCTTAATGAGCAGTTCTTC.

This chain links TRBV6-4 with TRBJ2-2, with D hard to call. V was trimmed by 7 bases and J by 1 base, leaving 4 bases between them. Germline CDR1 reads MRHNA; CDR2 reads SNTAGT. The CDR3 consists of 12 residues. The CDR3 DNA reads TGTGCCAGCAAGCGGAACACCGGGGAGCTGTTTTTT. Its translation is CASKRNTGELFF.

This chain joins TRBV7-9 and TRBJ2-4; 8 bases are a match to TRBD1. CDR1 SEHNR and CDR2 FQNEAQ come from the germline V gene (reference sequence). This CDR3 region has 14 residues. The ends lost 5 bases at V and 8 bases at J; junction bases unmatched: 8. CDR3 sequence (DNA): TGTGCCAGCAGCAGGGGCAGGGGGCAGGACATTCAGTACTTC. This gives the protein CASSRGRGQDIQYF.

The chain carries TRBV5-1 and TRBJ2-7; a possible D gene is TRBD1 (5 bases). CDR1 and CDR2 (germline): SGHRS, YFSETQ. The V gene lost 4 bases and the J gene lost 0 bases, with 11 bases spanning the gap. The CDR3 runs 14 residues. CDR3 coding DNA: TGCGCCAGCAGCCCTAGACAGAGCTCCTACGAGCAGTACTTC. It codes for CASSPRQSSYEQYF.

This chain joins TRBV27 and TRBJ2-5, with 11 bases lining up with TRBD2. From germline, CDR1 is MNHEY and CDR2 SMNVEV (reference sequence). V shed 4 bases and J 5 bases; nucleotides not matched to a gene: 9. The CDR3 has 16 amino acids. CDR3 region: CASSSLVAGGRETQYF. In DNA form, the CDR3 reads TGTGCCAGCAGTTCCCTAGTAGCGGGGGGGAGGGAGACCCAGTACTTC.

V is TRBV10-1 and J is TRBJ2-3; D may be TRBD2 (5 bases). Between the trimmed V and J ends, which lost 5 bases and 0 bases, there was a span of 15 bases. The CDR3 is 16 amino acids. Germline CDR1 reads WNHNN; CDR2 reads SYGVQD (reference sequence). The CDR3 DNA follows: TGCGCCAGCAGTCCATCACTAGGACCTAGCACAGATACGCAGTATTTT. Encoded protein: CASSPSLGPSTDTQYF.

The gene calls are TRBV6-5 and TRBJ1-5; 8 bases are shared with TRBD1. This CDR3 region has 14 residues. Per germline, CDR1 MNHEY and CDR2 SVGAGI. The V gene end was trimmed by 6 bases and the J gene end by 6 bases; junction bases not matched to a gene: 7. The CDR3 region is CASSRDRNRQPQHF. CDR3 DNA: TGTGCCAGCAGCCGGGACAGGAACCGTCAGCCCCAGCATTTT.

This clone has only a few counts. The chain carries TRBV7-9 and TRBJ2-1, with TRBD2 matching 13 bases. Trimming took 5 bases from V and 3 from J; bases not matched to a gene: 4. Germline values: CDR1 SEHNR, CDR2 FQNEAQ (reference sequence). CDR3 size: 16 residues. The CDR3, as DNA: TGTGCCAGCAGCCTAGGGACTAGCGGGGTCTACAATGAGCAGTTCTTC. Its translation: CASSLGTSGVYNEQFF. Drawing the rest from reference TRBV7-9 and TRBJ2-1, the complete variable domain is DTGVSQNPRHKITKRGQNVTFRCDPISEHNRLYWYRQTLGQGPEFLTYFQNEAQLEKSRLLSDRFSAERPKGSFSTLEIQRTEQGDSAMYLCASSLGTSGVYNEQFFGPGTRLTVL.

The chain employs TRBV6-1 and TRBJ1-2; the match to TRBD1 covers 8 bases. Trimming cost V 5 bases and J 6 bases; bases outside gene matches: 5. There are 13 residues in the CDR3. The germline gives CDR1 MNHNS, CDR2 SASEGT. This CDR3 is CASSPRGPDGYTF. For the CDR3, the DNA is TGTGCCAGCAGTCCCAGGGGGCCAGATGGCTACACCTTC.

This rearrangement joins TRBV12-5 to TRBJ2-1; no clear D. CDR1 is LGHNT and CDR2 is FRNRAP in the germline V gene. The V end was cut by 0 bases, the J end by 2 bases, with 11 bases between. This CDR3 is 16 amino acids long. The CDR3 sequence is CASGLVHGQTYNEQFF. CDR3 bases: TGTGCTAGTGGTTTGGTACATGGGCAGACCTACAATGAGCAGTTCTTC.

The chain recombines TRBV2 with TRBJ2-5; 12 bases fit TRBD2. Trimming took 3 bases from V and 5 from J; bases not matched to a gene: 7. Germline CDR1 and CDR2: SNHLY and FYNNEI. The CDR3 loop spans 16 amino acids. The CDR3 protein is CASSDWLAGGLETQYF. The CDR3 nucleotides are TGTGCCAGCAGTGATTGGCTAGCGGGGGGGCTGGAGACCCAGTACTTC.

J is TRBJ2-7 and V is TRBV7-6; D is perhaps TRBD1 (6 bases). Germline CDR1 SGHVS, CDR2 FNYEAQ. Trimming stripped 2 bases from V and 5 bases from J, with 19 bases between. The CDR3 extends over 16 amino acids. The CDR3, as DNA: TGTGCCAGCAGCTTATTGGCCTCCGGGACAAGCCACGAGCAGTACTTC. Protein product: CASSLLASGTSHEQYF.

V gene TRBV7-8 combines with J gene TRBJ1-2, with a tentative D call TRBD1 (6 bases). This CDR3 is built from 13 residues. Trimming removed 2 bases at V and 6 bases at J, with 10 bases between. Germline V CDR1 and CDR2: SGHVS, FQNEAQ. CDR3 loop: CASSLQGLDGYTF. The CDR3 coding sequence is TGTGCCAGCAGCTTACAGGGGTTGGATGGCTACACCTTC.

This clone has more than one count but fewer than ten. CDR3 protein: CAIWDSSSGNTIYF. In DNA form, the CDR3 reads TGTGCCATCTGGGACTCAAGCTCTGGAAACACCATATATTTT. The V and J genes are TRBV10-3 and TRBJ1-3; a weak D match, TRBD1 (5 bases). The CDR3 is 14 amino acids. Deletions cut 8 bases from V and 0 bases from J, with 11 bases between. Germline-derived CDR1 and CDR2 are ENHRY and SYGVKD.